This is a list of T cell receptor beta chains from one sample in a study of cytotoxic CD8 clonotypes in ibrutinib-treated CLL. TCRdb keeps only in-frame clones here, not all; method: immunoSEQ multiplex PCR. In the table there are approximately 50,000 clones, around 68% of which are singletons. Sequencing was performed on PBMCs, taken after 12 months of ibrutinib treatment. These receptors were collected from a human donor with chronic lymphocytic leukemia. The conserved cysteine and the conserved F or W are not part of the CDR3 here. A D gene is named only where the DNA matches it firmly. Expanded clones get a size class; other rows say once, few or many, or leave the size out.

V,D,size,CDR3
TRBV5-4,TRBD1,-,AGSSTGTGVYEQY
TRBV5-4,TRBD1,few,ASSLQGGTNEKLF
TRBV11-2,TRBD1,-,ASSLGTGTETQY
TRBV11-2,-,-,ASSTTGSSYNEQF
TRBV18,-,-,ASSPGLGDEQF
TRBV6-4,-,-,ASSVTGDSYEQY
TRBV27,TRBD2,once,ASSHLAGYIYEQY
TRBV7-7,-,-,ASSLGSDSTQY
TRBV5-1,TRBD1,-,ASSLGQGVYEQY
TRBV9,-,once,ASSVGAQIYQETQY
TRBV4-2,-,-,ASSQEGDTYEQY
TRBV9,-,-,ASSVGLFHEQY
TRBV27,-,-,ASSSVQENQPQH
TRBV9,TRBD1,-,ASSAPGQGSGEQF
TRBV6-4,-,-,ASSPGTCVNTIY
TRBV15,-,-,ATSLRSTDTQY
TRBV6-6,TRBD2,-,ASRPPSGRATGELF
TRBV27,-,-,ASRPQMGGANVLT
TRBV27,-,-,ASSFPGTGEQY
TRBV5-6,TRBD2,-,ASSLGRASGMVYTGELF
TRBV4-1,-,once,ASSQGPMGTQY
TRBV5-1,-,-,ASSRVLDTTDGYT
TRBV6-6,-,-,ASSPDLAKNIQY
TRBV18,-,-,ASSPGQASYEQY
TRBV5-4,-,-,ASNGGTEDEQF
TRBV9,-,few,ASSSQQTGAEAF
TRBV15,-,-,ATSRGGESYGF
TRBV29-1,-,-,SVARVGRGYEQY
TRBV6-5,TRBD2,-,ASSRGGSSHNEQF
TRBV13,-,-,ASSLGRGTQY
TRBV5-6,-,-,ASSLDSYNEQF
TRBV2,TRBD2,few,ASSERVAGGLKNIQY
TRBV5-6,-,once,ASSLTREDTQY
TRBV28,TRBD1,-,ASSRVGGQVGQPQH
TRBV5-1,-,-,ASSLDGVGAWTEAF
TRBV21-1,-,-,ASSKDRDRVSSGELF
TRBV19,-,-,ASSMLGMDTEAF
TRBV6-1,-,-,ASSVSGVGNQPQH
TRBV10-1,TRBD2,-,ASSCAWREGPDYEQY
TRBV5-4,-,-,ASSWQGSNEQF
TRBV9,-,-,ASSENYGYT
TRBV2,-,few,ASRGFGANVLT
TRBV4-3,TRBD1,-,ASSQALGQVYEQY
TRBV19,-,-,ASSPPGGGKNTEAF
TRBV7-9,TRBD1,-,ASDPGDRGSEQF
TRBV10-2,-,-,ASRPGLSSYEQY
TRBV6-5,-,-,ASSYSRVGETQY
TRBV15,TRBD1,-,ATSRGQGFGDTQY
TRBV9,-,-,ASSPLGSSYEQY
TRBV10-3,TRBD1,few,AIGAGTGYGKLF
TRBV6-5,-,-,ASRFADTQY
TRBV5-1,TRBD1,-,ASSFGTDLYEQY